These 5 T cell receptor beta chains share one sample of origin, sequenced in a study of shared clonotypes between healthy human individuals (dated by TCRdb to 2020 to 2022). The library was obtained by the immunoSEQ multiplex PCR assay. Not all clones reach the TCRdb copy of this immuneACCESS table, which keeps in-frame sequences only. Checked studies attribute under half of the gap to unresolved V genes and leave the rest unexplained. The sample table contains a few million clones; only one count was recorded for 90% to 95% of them. Of the sample, around 0.4% is held by the ten largest clones. Sequencing was done on a sample of naive CD4+ T cells from PBMCs. This specimen's cell subset or site label, per the study, means: CD45RA+ positively selected. The receptors come from a man between 18 and 35 years old in good health. Some clones in this sample may be carry-over from other donors' samples.

With regard to this clone: Other DNA sequences in this sample translate to the same CDR3. J is TRBJ1-2 and V is TRBV29-1; TRBD1 agrees at 8 bases. The junction had 7 bases not matched to a gene; V was cut back by 7 bases and J by 3 bases. The CDR3 is 13 amino acids. Germline CDR1 is SQVTM and CDR2 is ANQGSEA. In DNA, the CDR3 is TGCAGCGCAACCGACAGGGGCGACTATGGCTACACCTTC. As protein: CSATDRGDYGYTF.

The rearrangement joins TRBV28 to TRBJ1-1; a possible D gene is TRBD1 (5 bases). The CDR3 sequence is 11 residues long. CDR1 and CDR2 (germline): MDHEN, SYDVKM. Between the trimmed V and J ends, which lost 8 bases and 8 bases, there was a span of 12 bases. In nucleotides, the CDR3 is TGTGCCAGCTGGGGGGGGATCGAAGCTTTCTTT. Translated, it gives CASWGGIEAFF.

V is TRBV9 and J is TRBJ1-1, with TRBD1 as a possible D gene (6 bases). The germline V gene has CDR1 SGDLS and CDR2 YYNGEE. The CDR3 sequence is 15 residues long. The germline V and J ends were trimmed by 4 bases and 1 base, with 14 bases remaining between them. The CDR3, as DNA: TGTGCCAGCAGCTCCTCAGGGGTCCCGAACACTGAAGCTTTCTTT. It is translated as CASSSSGVPNTEAFF.

The chain links TRBV5-1 to TRBJ2-1; TRBD2 agrees at 7 bases. V lost 4 bases, J lost 2 bases, and 6 bases stayed unmatched. The CDR3 totals 15 residues. Germline V gene data show CDR1 as SGHRS and CDR2 as YFSETQ. This CDR3 is CASSTRTRTYNEQFF. The CDR3 DNA is TGCGCCAGCAGCACTAGGACTAGAACCTACAATGAGCAGTTCTTC.

On this clone itself: Additional DNA sequences in this sample encode the identical CDR3. The chain couples TRBV20-1 to TRBJ1-3; D is ambiguous. Germline assignment: CDR1 DFQATT and CDR2 SNEGSKA (reference sequence). This CDR3 has 11 amino acids. Trimming removed 3 bases at V and 7 bases at J, with 7 bases between. The CDR3 reads CSASLGNTIYF. The CDR3, as DNA: TGCAGTGCTAGCTTGGGGAACACCATATATTTT.